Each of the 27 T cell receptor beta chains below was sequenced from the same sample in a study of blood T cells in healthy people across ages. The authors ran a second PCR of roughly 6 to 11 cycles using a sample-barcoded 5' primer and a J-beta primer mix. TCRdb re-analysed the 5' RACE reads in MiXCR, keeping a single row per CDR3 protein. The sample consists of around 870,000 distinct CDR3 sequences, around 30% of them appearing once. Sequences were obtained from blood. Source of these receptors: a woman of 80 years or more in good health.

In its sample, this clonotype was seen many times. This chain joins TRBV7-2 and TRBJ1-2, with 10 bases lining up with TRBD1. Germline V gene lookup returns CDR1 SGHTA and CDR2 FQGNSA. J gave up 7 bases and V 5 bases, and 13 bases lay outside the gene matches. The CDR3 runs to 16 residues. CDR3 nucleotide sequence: TGTGCCAGCAGCCCACAGGGGACAGGGGTTGAGGGTGGCTACACCTTC. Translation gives CASSPQGTGVEGGYTF.

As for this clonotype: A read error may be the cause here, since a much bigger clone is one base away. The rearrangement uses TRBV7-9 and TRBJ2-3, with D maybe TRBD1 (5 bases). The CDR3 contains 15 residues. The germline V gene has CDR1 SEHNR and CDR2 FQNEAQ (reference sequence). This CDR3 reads CASTISGSNTGTQYF. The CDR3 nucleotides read TGTGCCAGCACTATTTCCGGGTCTAACACAGGTACGCAGTATTTT.

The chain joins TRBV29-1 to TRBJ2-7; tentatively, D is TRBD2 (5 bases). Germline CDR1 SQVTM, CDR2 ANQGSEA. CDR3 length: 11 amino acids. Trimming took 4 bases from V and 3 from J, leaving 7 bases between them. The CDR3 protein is CSVGGDYEQYF. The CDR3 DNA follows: TGCAGCGTTGGGGGAGACTACGAGCAGTACTTC.

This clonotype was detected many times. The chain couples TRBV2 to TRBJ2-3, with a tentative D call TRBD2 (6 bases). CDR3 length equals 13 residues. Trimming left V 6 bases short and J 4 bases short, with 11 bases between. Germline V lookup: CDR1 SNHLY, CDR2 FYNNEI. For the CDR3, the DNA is TGTGCCAGCAGCCGGGGGTCAGCAGATACGCAGTATTTT. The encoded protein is CASSRGSADTQYF.

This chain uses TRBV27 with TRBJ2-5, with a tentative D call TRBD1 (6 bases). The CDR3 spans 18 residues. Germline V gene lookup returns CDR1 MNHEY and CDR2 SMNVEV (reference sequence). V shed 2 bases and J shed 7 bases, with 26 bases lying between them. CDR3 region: CASSLVPPIQGQLGTQYF. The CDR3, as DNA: TGTGCCAGCAGTTTAGTCCCCCCAATCCAGGGGCAGCTAGGGACCCAGTACTTC.

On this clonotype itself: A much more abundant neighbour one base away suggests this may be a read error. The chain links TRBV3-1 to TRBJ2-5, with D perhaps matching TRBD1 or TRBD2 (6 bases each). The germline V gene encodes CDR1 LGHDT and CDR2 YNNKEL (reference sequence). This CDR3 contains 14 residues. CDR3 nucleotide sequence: TGTGCCAGCTGCCAAGTCCAGGGGTCGGGGGAGCAGTACTTC. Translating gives CASCQVQGSGEQYF.

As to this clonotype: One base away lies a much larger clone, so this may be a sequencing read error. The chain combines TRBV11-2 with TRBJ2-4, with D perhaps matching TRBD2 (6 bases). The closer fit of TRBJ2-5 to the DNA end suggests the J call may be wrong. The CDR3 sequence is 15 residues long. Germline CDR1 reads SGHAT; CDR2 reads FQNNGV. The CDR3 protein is CAGSLDPSVGETQYF. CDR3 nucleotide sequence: TGTGCCGGCAGCTTAGACCCTAGCGTAGGGGAGACCCAGTACTTC.

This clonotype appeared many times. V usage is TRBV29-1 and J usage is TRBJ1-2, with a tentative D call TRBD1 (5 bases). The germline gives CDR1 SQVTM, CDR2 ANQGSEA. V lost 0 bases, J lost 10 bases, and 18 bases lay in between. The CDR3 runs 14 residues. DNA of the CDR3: TGCAGCGTTGAAGATTCGGGGGAAACCATTCCCTACACCTTC. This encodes CSVEDSGETIPYTF.

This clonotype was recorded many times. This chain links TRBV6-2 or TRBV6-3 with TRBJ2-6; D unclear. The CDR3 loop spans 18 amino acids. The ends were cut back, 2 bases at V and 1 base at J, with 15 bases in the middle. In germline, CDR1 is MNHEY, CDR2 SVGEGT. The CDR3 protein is CASSYASTRVSGANVLTF. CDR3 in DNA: TGTGCCAGCAGTTACGCTTCGACAAGGGTGTCTGGGGCCAACGTCCTGACTTTC.

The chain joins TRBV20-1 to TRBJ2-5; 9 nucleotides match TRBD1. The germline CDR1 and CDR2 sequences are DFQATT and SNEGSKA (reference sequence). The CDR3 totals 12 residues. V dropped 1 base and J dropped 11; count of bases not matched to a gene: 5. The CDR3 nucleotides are TGCAGTGCTAGAGTCCCTGACAGGGGGCAGTACTTC. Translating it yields CSARVPDRGQYF.

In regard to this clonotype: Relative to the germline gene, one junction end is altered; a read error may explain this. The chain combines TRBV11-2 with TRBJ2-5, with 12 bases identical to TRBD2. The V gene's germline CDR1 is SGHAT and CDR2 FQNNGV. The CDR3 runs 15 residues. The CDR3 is CACSPLAGGRETQYF. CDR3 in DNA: TGTGCCTGCAGCCCCCTAGCGGGGGGGCGGGAGACCCAGTACTTC.

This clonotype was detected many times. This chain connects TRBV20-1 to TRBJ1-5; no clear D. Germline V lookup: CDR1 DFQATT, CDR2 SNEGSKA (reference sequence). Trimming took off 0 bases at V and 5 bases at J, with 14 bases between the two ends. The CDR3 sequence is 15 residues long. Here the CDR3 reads CSARDWSGSDQPQHF. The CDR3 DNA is TGCAGTGCTAGAGATTGGTCGGGGAGCGATCAGCCCCAGCATTTT.

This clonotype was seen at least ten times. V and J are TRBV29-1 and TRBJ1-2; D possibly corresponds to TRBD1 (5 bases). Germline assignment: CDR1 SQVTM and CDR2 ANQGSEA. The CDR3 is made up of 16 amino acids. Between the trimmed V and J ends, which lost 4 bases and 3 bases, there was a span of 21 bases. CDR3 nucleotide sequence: TGCAGCGTTGCTGGGGCTCCAGGGAAGAAAGACTATGGCTACACCTTC. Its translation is CSVAGAPGKKDYGYTF. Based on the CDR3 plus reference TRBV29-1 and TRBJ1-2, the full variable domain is SAVISQKPSRDICQRGTSLTIQCQVDSQVTMMFWYRQQPGQSLTLIATANQGSEATYESGFVIDKFPISRPNLTFSTLTVSNMSPEDSSIYLCSVAGAPGKKDYGYTFGSGTRLTVV.

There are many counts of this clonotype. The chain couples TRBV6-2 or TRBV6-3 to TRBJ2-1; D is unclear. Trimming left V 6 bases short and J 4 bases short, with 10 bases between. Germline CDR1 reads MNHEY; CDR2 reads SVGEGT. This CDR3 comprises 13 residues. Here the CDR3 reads CASSTEIYNEQFF. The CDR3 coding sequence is TGTGCCAGCAGCACGGAGATATACAATGAGCAGTTCTTC.

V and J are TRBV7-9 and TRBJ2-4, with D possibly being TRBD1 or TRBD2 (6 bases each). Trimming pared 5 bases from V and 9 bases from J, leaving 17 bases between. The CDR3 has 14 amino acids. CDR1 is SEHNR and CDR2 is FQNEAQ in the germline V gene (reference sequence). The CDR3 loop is CASSPTAGEAIQYF. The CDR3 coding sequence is TGTGCCAGCAGCCCGACCGCAGGGGAGGCCATTCAGTACTTC.

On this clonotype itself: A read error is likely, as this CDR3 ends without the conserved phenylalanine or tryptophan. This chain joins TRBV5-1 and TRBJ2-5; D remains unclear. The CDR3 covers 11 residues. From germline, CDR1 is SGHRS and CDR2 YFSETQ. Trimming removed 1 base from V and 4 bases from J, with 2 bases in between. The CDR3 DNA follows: TGCGCCAGCAGCTTGCGAGAGACCCAGTACATC. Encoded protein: CASSLRETQYI.

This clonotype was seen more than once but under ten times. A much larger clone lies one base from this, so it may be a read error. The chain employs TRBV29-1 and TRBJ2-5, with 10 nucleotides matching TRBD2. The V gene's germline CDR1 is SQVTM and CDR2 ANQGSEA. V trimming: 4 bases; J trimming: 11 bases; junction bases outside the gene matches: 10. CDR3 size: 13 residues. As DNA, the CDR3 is TGCAGCGTTGGGGCTAGCGGGGGAAATGAGCAGTACTTC. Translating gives CSVGASGGNEQYF.

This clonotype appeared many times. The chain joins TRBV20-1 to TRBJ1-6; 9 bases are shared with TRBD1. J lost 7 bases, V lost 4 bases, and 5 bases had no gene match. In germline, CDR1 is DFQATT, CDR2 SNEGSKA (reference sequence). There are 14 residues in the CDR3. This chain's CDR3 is CSATGQGRNSPLHF. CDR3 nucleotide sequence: TGCAGTGCTACCGGACAGGGGCGCAATTCACCCCTCCACTTT.

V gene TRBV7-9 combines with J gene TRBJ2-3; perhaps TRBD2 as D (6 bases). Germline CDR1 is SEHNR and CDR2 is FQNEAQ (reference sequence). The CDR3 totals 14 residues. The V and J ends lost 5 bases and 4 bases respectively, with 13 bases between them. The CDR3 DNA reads TGTGCCAGCAGCAAAACGCGGGAAGCAGATACGCAGTATTTT. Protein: CASSKTREADTQYF. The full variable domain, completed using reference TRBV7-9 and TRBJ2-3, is DTGVSQNPRHKITKRGQNVTFRCDPISEHNRLYWYRQTLGQGPEFLTYFQNEAQLEKSRLLSDRFSAERPKGSFSTLEIQRTEQGDSAMYLCASSKTREADTQYFGPGTRLTVL.

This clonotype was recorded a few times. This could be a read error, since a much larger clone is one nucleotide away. CDR3 in amino acids: CVSSHRLDDTQYF. CDR3 DNA: TGTGTCAGCAGCCATCGACTAGACGATACGCAGTATTTT. V usage is TRBV3-1 and J usage is TRBJ2-3; TRBD2 is a possible D gene (6 bases). CDR3 length: 13 amino acids. The germline V gene encodes CDR1 LGHDT and CDR2 YNNKEL (reference sequence).

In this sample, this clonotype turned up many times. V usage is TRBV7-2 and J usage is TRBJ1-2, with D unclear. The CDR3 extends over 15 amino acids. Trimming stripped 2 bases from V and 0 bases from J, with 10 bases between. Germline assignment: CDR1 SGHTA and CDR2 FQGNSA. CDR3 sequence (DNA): TGTGCCAGCAGCTTAAATGGAGGTTCTAACTATGGCTACACCTTC. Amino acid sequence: CASSLNGGSNYGYTF.

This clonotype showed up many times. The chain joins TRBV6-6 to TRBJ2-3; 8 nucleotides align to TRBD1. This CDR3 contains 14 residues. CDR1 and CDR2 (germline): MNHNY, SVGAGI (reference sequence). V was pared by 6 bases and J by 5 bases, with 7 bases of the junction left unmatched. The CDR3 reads CASRLGQVLDTQYF. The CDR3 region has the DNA TGTGCCAGCAGGCTGGGACAGGTACTAGATACGCAGTATTTT.

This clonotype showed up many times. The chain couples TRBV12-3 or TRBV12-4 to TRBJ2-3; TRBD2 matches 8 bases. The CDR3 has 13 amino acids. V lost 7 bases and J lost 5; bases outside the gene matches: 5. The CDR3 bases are TGTGCCAGCAAACCCGGGGGGGGAGATACGCAGTATTTT. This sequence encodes CASKPGGGDTQYF.

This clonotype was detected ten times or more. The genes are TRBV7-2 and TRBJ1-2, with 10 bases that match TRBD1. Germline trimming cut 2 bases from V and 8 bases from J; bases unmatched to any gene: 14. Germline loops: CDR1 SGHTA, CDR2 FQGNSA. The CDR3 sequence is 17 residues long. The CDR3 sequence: CASSLSALGTGVEGYTF. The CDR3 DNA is TGTGCCAGCAGCTTATCCGCCCTAGGGACAGGGGTGGAGGGCTACACCTTC.

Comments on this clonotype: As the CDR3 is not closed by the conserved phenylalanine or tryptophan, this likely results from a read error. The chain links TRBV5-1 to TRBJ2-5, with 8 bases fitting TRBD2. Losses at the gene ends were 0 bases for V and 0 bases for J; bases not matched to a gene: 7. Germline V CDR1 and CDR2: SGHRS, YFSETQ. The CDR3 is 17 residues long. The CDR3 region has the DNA TGCGCCAGCAGCTTGGCGGGTAGCGGGGTTTACCAAGAGACCCAGTACAAC. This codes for CASSLAGSGVYQETQYN.

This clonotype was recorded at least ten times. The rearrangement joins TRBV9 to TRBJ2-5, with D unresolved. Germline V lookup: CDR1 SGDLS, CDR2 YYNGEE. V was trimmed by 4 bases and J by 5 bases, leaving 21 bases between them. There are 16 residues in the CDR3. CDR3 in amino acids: CASSPGSWVLGETQYF. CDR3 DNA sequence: TGTGCCAGCAGCCCAGGATCCTGGGTTTTAGGGGAGACCCAGTACTTC.

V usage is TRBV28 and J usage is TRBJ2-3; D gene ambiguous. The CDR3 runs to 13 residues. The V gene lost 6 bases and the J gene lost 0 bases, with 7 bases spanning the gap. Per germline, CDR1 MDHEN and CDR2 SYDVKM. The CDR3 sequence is CASSWVSTDTQYF. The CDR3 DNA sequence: TGTGCCAGCAGCTGGGTGAGCACAGATACGCAGTATTTT.